The sequence of this T cell receptor beta chain was determined in a study of identical twins. Study conclusions and caveats: Insertion counts were lower in abundant cord blood beta clonotypes, a trend that memory repertoires did not show.

The CDR3 contains 14 residues. CDR1 and CDR2 (germline): SGHTA, FQGNSA. After removal of 4 bases from V and 9 bases from J, the junction contained 8 bases not matched to a gene. Each CDR3 protein gets one entry after TCRdb re-called the 5' RACE reads with MiXCR. The data show some 590,000 distinct CDR3 sequences, around 9.6% seen once. This clonotype was detected only a few times. As yet, its antigen is unknown. A further study also used this sample, focusing on yellow fever vaccine responses in identical twins.

The sequenced sample consisted of PBMCs. This clonotype was sampled from a woman aged 18-29 years in good health. The chain combines TRBV7-2 with TRBJ2-1; TRBD1 matches at 8 bases. The DNA of the CDR3 is TGTGCCAGCAGCTCCCGGACAGGGCCGATTGAGCAGTTCTTC. Protein product: CASSSRTGPIEQFF.